The 17 T cell receptor beta chains below all came from one sample that was sequenced in a study of shared clonotypes between healthy human individuals. Naive-designated CD8 cells lacked CD45RO, were positively enriched for CCR7, and omitted terminally differentiated effector memory CD45RA+ cells. Using immunoSEQ multiplex PCR, the repertoire was profiled, and TCRdb retains in-frame clones only, with some absent. The sample holds around 2,100,000 clones, approximately 95% seen once. The specimen sequenced was naive CD8+ T cells sorted from blood. The receptor source for this set is a man aged 18 to 35 in good health.

This clone was counted only a few times. The chain couples TRBV5-4 to TRBJ1-6; possibly TRBD1 for D (5 bases). Trimming removed 0 bases at V and 13 bases at J, with 11 bases between. The CDR3 covers 13 residues. Per germline, CDR1 SGHNT and CDR2 YYREEE (reference sequence). CDR3 coding DNA: TGTGCCAGCAGCTTGGCCGTCGGGGGGCCCCTCCACTTT. Translating it yields CASSLAVGGPLHF.

In this sample, this clone turned up once. This rearrangement joins TRBV7-9 to TRBJ2-5; TRBD2 aligns across 7 bases. V shed 5 bases and J 6 bases; nucleotides not matched to a gene: 12. CDR1 SEHNR and CDR2 FQNEAQ come from the germline V gene (reference sequence). The CDR3 has 15 amino acids. This CDR3 reads CASSPYRGVRKTQYF. The CDR3 bases are TGTGCCAGCAGCCCATACCGGGGGGTACGAAAGACCCAGTACTTC.

The chain has TRBV28 and TRBJ2-7; a possible D gene is TRBD1 (7 bases). Germline-derived CDR1 and CDR2 are MDHEN and SYDVKM. Trimming removed 4 bases at V and 7 bases at J, with 17 bases between. This CDR3 is 14 amino acids long. CDR3 sequence (DNA): TGTGCCAGCAGTTATGACAGGGCGGGAATGGAGCAGTACTTC. It translates to CASSYDRAGMEQYF.

Remarks on this clone: Other DNA variants within this sample encode the same CDR3. The chain carries TRBV30 and TRBJ1-3; weak D call: TRBD1 (6 bases). Germline-derived CDR1 and CDR2 are GTSNPN and SVGIG (reference sequence). The CDR3 sequence is 15 residues long. Trimming removed 1 base at V and 0 bases at J, with 10 bases between. The CDR3 is CAWSAGQSSGNTIYF. The CDR3 DNA reads TGTGCCTGGAGTGCAGGACAGAGCTCTGGAAACACCATATATTTT.

V gene TRBV13 combines with J gene TRBJ1-2, with 8 bases lining up with TRBD1. The V and J ends lost 5 bases and 4 bases, in that order; junction bases with no gene match: 15. The CDR3 covers 17 residues. Germline CDR1 PRHDT, CDR2 FYEKMQ (reference sequence). For the CDR3, the DNA is TGTGCCAGCAGCGAGGGAGATCAGGGGGCGCGGATCTATGGCTACACCTTC. Amino acid sequence: CASSEGDQGARIYGYTF.

The rearrangement uses TRBV5-4 and TRBJ2-5; tentative D call: TRBD1 (6 bases). CDR1 SGHNT and CDR2 YYREEE come from the germline V gene (reference sequence). This CDR3 spans 13 amino acids. Trimming removed 4 bases from V and 5 bases from J, with 12 bases in between. CDR3 DNA: TGTGCCAGCAGCCAGACAGGTAGCGAGACCCAGTACTTC. Residues: CASSQTGSETQYF. The full variable domain, with the rest looked up from reference TRBV5-4 and TRBJ2-5, is ETGVTQSPTHLIKTRGQQVTLRCSSQSGHNTVSWYQQALGQGPQFIFQYYREEENGRGNFPPRFSGLQFPNYSSELNVNALELDDSALYLCASSQTGSETQYFGPGTRLLVL.

V and J are TRBV27 and TRBJ1-6; D remains unclear. Trimming took 6 bases from V and 7 from J, leaving 10 bases between them. This CDR3 is 13 amino acids long. CDR1 is MNHEY, CDR2 SMNVEV, per germline (reference sequence). The CDR3 sequence: CASSAFGNSPLHF. The CDR3 region has the DNA TGTGCCAGCAGCGCCTTTGGGAATTCACCCCTCCACTTT.

This sequence joins TRBV4-2 and TRBJ1-5; D is possibly TRBD1 (6 bases). V was shortened by 5 bases and J by 5 bases, with 13 bases between the two germline ends. Germline V gives CDR1 LGHNA, CDR2 YNFKEQ. This CDR3 contains 14 residues. CDR3 protein: CASSDRDTDQPQHF. The CDR3, as DNA: TGTGCCAGCAGCGACCGGGACACCGATCAGCCCCAGCATTTT.

The chain employs TRBV7-8 and TRBJ2-1, with D perhaps matching TRBD2 (6 bases). The germline CDR1 and CDR2 sequences are SGHVS and FQNEAQ. V was trimmed by 5 bases and J by 4 bases, leaving 12 bases between them. This CDR3 is built from 14 residues. CDR3 bases: TGTGCCAGCAGCATGTCCGCGGGGTACAATGAGCAGTTCTTC. This sequence encodes CASSMSAGYNEQFF.

J is TRBJ2-7 and V is TRBV4-1; tentatively, D is TRBD2 (6 bases). The V gene lost 0 bases and the J gene lost 3 bases, with 21 bases spanning the gap. The germline V gene encodes CDR1 MGHRA and CDR2 YSYEKL. There are 18 residues in the CDR3. The DNA of the CDR3 is TGCGCCAGCAGCCAAGAGGGGGGTTATCAGGCGGTCGGCTACGAGCAGTACTTC. Translating it yields CASSQEGGYQAVGYEQYF.

The chain couples TRBV5-5 to TRBJ2-7, with a possible D match to TRBD1 (5 bases). The CDR3 loop spans 13 amino acids. Trimming cost V 4 bases and J 1 base, with 9 bases left between them. Germline assignment: CDR1 SGHKS and CDR2 YYEKEE (reference sequence). For the CDR3, the DNA is TGTGCCAGCAGCGTGACAGTGTCCTACGAGCAGTACTTC. Protein sequence: CASSVTVSYEQYF.

Concerning this clone: The same CDR3 arises from other DNA sequences in this sample as well. The chain recombines TRBV7-9 with TRBJ1-4; D gene unclear. Germline V gives CDR1 SEHNR, CDR2 FQNEAQ (reference sequence). There are 14 residues in the CDR3. Trimming removed 1 base from V and 7 bases from J, with 10 bases in between. DNA of the CDR3: TGTGCCAGCAGCTTAGTCGGAGGAAGTGAAAAACTGTTTTTT. Protein: CASSLVGGSEKLFF.

J is TRBJ2-7 and V is TRBV7-6; 11 bases map to TRBD2. The CDR3 runs 17 residues. J gave up 5 bases and V 5 bases, and 14 bases lay outside the gene matches. Per the germline V gene, CDR1 is SGHVS and CDR2 is FNYEAQ. The CDR3 reads CASSPEVAGGLWDEQYF. In nucleotides, the CDR3 is TGTGCCAGCAGCCCTGAGGTAGCGGGGGGGCTCTGGGACGAGCAGTACTTC.

The J gene is TRBJ2-7, the V gene TRBV6-6; D is possibly TRBD2 (5 bases). The V end was cut by 5 bases, the J end by 3 bases, with 11 bases between. The CDR3 runs to 13 residues. Germline CDR1 is MNHNY and CDR2 is SVGAGI (reference sequence). Here the CDR3 reads CASSLPGDYEQYF. The CDR3 DNA follows: TGTGCCAGCAGTCTCCCCGGGGACTACGAGCAGTACTTC.

A remark on this clone: Other DNA sequences in the same sample also yield this CDR3. The rearrangement links TRBV19 to TRBJ2-7; D is uncertain. CDR1 is LNHDA and CDR2 is SQIVND in the germline V gene (reference sequence). Trimming took off 2 bases at V and 0 bases at J, with 8 bases between the two ends. The CDR3 loop spans 14 amino acids. The CDR3 protein is CASSIIGVSYEQYF. DNA of the CDR3: TGTGCCAGTAGTATAATAGGCGTCTCCTACGAGCAGTACTTC.

The V and J genes are TRBV5-1 and TRBJ2-7; tentatively, D is TRBD1 (6 bases). The CDR3 loop spans 14 amino acids. Germline-derived CDR1 and CDR2 are SGHRS and YFSETQ. V lost 3 bases to trimming and J lost 2 bases, with 12 bases between them. CDR3 loop: CASSWAPGAYEQYF. CDR3 coding DNA: TGCGCCAGCAGCTGGGCCCCAGGGGCCTACGAGCAGTACTTC.

V and J are TRBV13 and TRBJ2-2; weak D call: TRBD2 (6 bases). CDR3 length: 14 residues. V shed 5 bases and J shed 4 bases, with 11 bases lying between them. The germline V gene has CDR1 PRHDT and CDR2 FYEKMQ (reference sequence). CDR3 DNA sequence: TGTGCCAGCAGCCTAGCGTTCTCCACCGGGGAGCTGTTTTTT. This codes for CASSLAFSTGELFF. The complete variable domain, with remaining parts taken from reference TRBV13 and TRBJ2-2, reads AAGVIQSPRHLIKEKRETATLKCYPIPRHDTVYWYQQGPGQDPQFLISFYEKMQSDKGSIPDRFSAQQFSDYHSELNMSSLELGDSALYFCASSLAFSTGELFFGEGSRLTVL.